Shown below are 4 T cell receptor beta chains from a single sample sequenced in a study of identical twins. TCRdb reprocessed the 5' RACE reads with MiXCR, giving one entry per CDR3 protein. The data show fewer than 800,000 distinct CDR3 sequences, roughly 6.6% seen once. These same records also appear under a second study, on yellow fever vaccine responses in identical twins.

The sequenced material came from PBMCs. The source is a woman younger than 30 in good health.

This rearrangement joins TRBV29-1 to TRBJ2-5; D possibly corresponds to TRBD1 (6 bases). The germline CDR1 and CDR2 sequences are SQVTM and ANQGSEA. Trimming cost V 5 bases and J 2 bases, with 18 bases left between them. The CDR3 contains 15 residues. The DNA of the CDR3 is TGCAGCGTTACCCCACGGGACATCGGACAAGAGACCCAGTACTTC. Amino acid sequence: CSVTPRDIGQETQYF.

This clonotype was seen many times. CDR3 in amino acids: CASSLEGENQPQHF. The CDR3 DNA sequence: TGCGCCAGCAGCTTGGAGGGGGAGAATCAGCCCCAGCATTTT. This rearrangement joins TRBV5-1 to TRBJ1-5, with D maybe TRBD1 (6 bases). Trimming pared 0 bases from V and 4 bases from J, leaving 8 bases between. The CDR3 covers 14 residues. The germline CDR1 and CDR2 sequences are SGHRS and YFSETQ.

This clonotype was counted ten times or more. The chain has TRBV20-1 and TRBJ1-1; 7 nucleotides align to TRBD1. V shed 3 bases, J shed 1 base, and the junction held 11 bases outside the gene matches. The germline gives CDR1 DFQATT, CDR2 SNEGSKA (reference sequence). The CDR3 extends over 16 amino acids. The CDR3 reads CSARGETGEGNTEAFF. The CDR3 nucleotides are TGCAGTGCTAGGGGGGAAACAGGGGAGGGGAACACTGAAGCTTTCTTT.

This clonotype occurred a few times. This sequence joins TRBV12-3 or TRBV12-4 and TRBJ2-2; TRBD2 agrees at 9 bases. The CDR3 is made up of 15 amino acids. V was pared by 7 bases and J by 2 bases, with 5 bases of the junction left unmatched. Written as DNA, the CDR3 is TGTGCCAGCACCCTAGCGGGATATAACACCGGGGAGCTGTTTTTT. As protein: CASTLAGYNTGELFF.